The 32 T cell receptor beta chains below were found in one sample sequenced in a study of tumor-infiltrating lymphocytes in primary liver carcinoma. cDNA specific to TCR beta was made from about 550 ng of total RNA, with a constant-region primer employed for priming. Sequencing libraries for TCR beta derived from three nested multiplex PCR rounds that used slightly modified ARM-PCR. The study ran its first two PCR rounds for 9 to 10 cycles each, using TRBV1-TRBV30 forward primers and a C-beta reverse primer. TCRdb ran MiXCR on the multiplex PCR reads and lists one entry per CDR3 protein. The table includes approximately 45,000 distinct CDR3 sequences, 75% detected once. Unsorted bulk tissue of about 17-32 mg yielded co-extracted RNA and DNA. Sequenced: tumor-adjacent normal liver tissue. The receptors stem from a woman younger than 45 with primary liver carcinoma and hepatitis B virus infection.

This clonotype was seen just once. Because it lacks the conserved phenylalanine or tryptophan at the end, this CDR3 is likely a read error. J is TRBJ2-1 and V is TRBV6-1; possibly TRBD1 or TRBD2 for D (6 bases each). Trimming cost V 7 bases and J 2 bases, with 15 bases left between them. Looked up from germline, CDR1 is MNHNS and CDR2 is SASEGT. CDR3 size: 15 residues. CDR3: CASTLGGGAYNEQFL. CDR3 nucleotide sequence: TGTGCCAGCACCCTAGGGGGAGGTGCCTACAATGAGCAGTTCTTA.

The chain links TRBV7-3 to TRBJ1-1; 8 nucleotides align to TRBD1. Trimming at V came to 6 bases and at J to 3 bases, leaving 6 bases not matched to a gene. Germline CDR1 reads SGHTA; CDR2 reads FQGTGA. The CDR3 has 14 amino acids. CDR3 residues: CASSIGQGHTEAFF. The CDR3 bases are TGTGCCAGCAGTATCGGACAGGGTCACACTGAAGCTTTCTTT.

About this clonotype itself: At one end the junction does not follow the germline gene, possibly because of a read error. The chain links TRBV29-1 to TRBJ2-1; 14 bases align to TRBD2. Germline V lookup: CDR1 SQVTM, CDR2 ANQGSEA. The CDR3 is made up of 15 amino acids. CDR3 in amino acids: CSFESPGLAGARLFF. The CDR3, as DNA: TGTAGCTTTGAATCACCGGGACTAGCGGGAGCCCGCCTGTTCTTC.

To note about this clonotype: The germline gene is not matched at one end of the junction; a read error may be the cause. The V call is TRBV29-1, the J call TRBJ1-1, with 7 bases matching TRBD1. Germline V gene lookup returns CDR1 SQVTM and CDR2 ANQGSEA. The CDR3 loop spans 12 amino acids. CDR3 sequence (DNA): TGTAGCGTTACACGCGGGGACAGTGAAGCTTTCTTT. Its translation is CSVTRGDSEAFF.

As regards this clonotype: Sequence at one end of the junction differs from germline and may be a read error. This chain connects TRBV11-2 to TRBJ1-1, with D hard to call. The CDR3 is 14 amino acids. From germline, CDR1 is SGHAT and CDR2 FQNNGV. CDR3 nucleotides: TGTGCCAGTAGCCTAAACCAAGGTAACACTGAAGCTCTCTTT. It translates to CASSLNQGNTEALF.

Note on this clonotype: At one boundary the junction diverges from the germline segment, which might be a read error. The chain has TRBV6-1 and TRBJ2-2, with D perhaps given as TRBD1 or TRBD2 (6 bases each). The CDR3 consists of 19 residues. Germline values: CDR1 MNHNS, CDR2 SASEGT. The CDR3 DNA reads as TGTGTCAGCAATGAAACCCTTCACGGGGGCGCCGCGAACACCGGGGAGCTGTTTTTT. This sequence encodes CVSNETLHGGAANTGELFF.

V gene TRBV7-9 combines with J gene TRBJ1-1; D is possibly TRBD1 (5 bases). V shed 4 bases and J shed 1 base, with 16 bases lying between them. The CDR3 covers 16 residues. Germline CDR1 is SEHNR and CDR2 is FQNEAQ (reference sequence). Written as DNA, the CDR3 is TGTGCCAGCAGCTCTCACAGGAACCTAGGGAACACTGAAGCTTTCTTT. As protein: CASSSHRNLGNTEAFF. The variable domain in full, with the rest retrieved from reference TRBV7-9 and TRBJ1-1, is DTGVSQNPRHKITKRGQNVTFRCDPISEHNRLYWYRQTLGQGPEFLTYFQNEAQLEKSRLLSDRFSAERPKGSFSTLEIQRTEQGDSAMYLCASSSHRNLGNTEAFFGQGTRLTVV.

This rearrangement joins TRBV2 to TRBJ2-5; D remains unclear. This CDR3 spans 10 amino acids. Germline assignment: CDR1 SNHLY and CDR2 FYNNEI. V gave up 8 bases and J gave up 5 bases, with 6 bases separating them. The CDR3 DNA reads as TGTGCCAGCGGTGGTGAGACCCAGTACTTC. Protein: CASGGETQYF.

With regard to this clonotype: A read error may produce the germline difference seen at one junction end. The J gene is TRBJ2-7, the V gene TRBV29-1; D is possibly TRBD1 (6 bases). The germline CDR1 and CDR2 sequences are SQVTM and ANQGSEA. This CDR3 has 11 residues. CDR3 bases: TGCAGCATCGGGACATGGTATGAGCAATACTTC. Encoded protein: CSIGTWYEQYF.

The count of this clonotype is one. One end of the junction is discordant with germline, which a read error may explain. This chain joins TRBV28 and TRBJ2-7, with a possible D match to TRBD1 (6 bases). Germline V gene sequence: CDR1 MDHEN, CDR2 SYDVKM. The CDR3 consists of 14 residues. CDR3 DNA sequence: TGTGTCAGCAGCCCCGGGACATCTTTATACGAGCAGTACTTC. Translated: CVSSPGTSLYEQYF.

On this clonotype: As the CDR3 is not closed by the conserved phenylalanine or tryptophan, this likely results from a read error. The DNA is left out, because the CDR3 cannot be placed on it with certainty; the CDR3 is given as TCRdb lists it. The chain recombines TRBV11-3 with TRBJ2-2; whether TRBD1, the table's D call, matches the DNA was not checked. Germline assignment: CDR1 SGHNT and CDR2 YENEEA. Termini included, the CDR3 measures 13 amino acids. The CDR3 sequence is CAISSTGTGELFI.

To note about this clonotype: The conserved phenylalanine or tryptophan is not found at the CDR3 terminus, so this likely reflects a read error. V usage is TRBV12-3 or TRBV12-4 and J usage is TRBJ2-3; TRBD1 aligns across 10 bases. Trimming at V came to 10 bases and at J to 2 bases, leaving 9 bases not matched to a gene. The CDR3 sequence is 15 residues long. In DNA form, the CDR3 reads TGTGCCATCAGCTACGGGACAGGGGTCACAGATACGCAGTATCTT. Amino acids: CAISYGTGVTDTQYL.

About this clonotype itself: Germline is not matched at one junction end, which may reflect a read error. This chain connects TRBV4-3 to TRBJ2-7; tentative D call: TRBD1 (6 bases). Germline assignment: CDR1 LGHNA and CDR2 YSLEER. The CDR3 is made up of 15 amino acids. The CDR3 reads CSSSQDWQGSYEQYF. CDR3 nucleotides: TGCTCCAGTAGCCAAGATTGGCAGGGGAGCTACGAGCAGTACTTC.

This clonotype is a singleton in its sample. The final CDR3 position lacks the conserved phenylalanine or tryptophan, pointing to a likely read error. CDR3 loop: CASSQESSEIGYGVNVLTS. The CDR3 DNA follows: TGCGCCAGCAGCCAAGAGAGTAGCGAGATAGGCTATGGGGTCAACGTCCTGACTTCC. The rearrangement joins TRBV4-3 to TRBJ2-6; D might be TRBD2 (5 bases). This CDR3 is built from 19 residues. CDR1 is LGHNA and CDR2 is YSLEER in the germline V gene.

The V call is TRBV11-2, the J call TRBJ2-7; TRBD1 is a possible D gene (6 bases). Per germline, CDR1 SGHAT and CDR2 FQNNGV. The CDR3 length is 15 residues. V lost 5 bases, J lost 3 bases, and 17 bases lay in between. The CDR3: CASSPDRTGHYEQYF. The CDR3 DNA reads TGTGCCAGCAGCCCAGACAGAACAGGGCACTACGAGCAGTACTTC.

In the case of this clonotype: At one of its ends the junction is not consistent with the germline gene, which may arise from a read error. J is TRBJ2-2 and V is TRBV6-1; D gene uncertain. Germline V CDR1 and CDR2: MNHNS, SASEGT. The CDR3 consists of 14 residues. Written as DNA, the CDR3 is TGTACCAGCAGCCCGGGTACCGACACAGGGGAGCTGTTTTTT. This translates into CTSSPGTDTGELFF.

Comment on this clonotype: The CDR3 does not end in the conserved phenylalanine or tryptophan, so this is likely a read error. It is unclear where the CDR3 begins or ends on the DNA, so no DNA is shown, and the CDR3 is as TCRdb lists it. The V gene is TRBV6-5, the J gene TRBJ1-1; TRBD1 is the table's D call and was not checked against the DNA. The CDR3 contains 14 residues when both ends are counted. The germline V gene has CDR1 MNHEY and CDR2 SVGAGI. The CDR3 sequence: CASSYSEKGAETFS.

The count of this clonotype is one. J is TRBJ2-1 and V is TRBV6-5; D might be TRBD1 or TRBD2, each matching 5 bases. There are 15 residues in the CDR3. V lost 0 bases and J 8 bases, leaving 14 bases between the germline ends. The germline gives CDR1 MNHEY, CDR2 SVGAGI. The CDR3 nucleotides are TGTGCCAGCAGTTACTCCGGCGCGAGGGGCGATGAGCAGTTCTTC. Protein product: CASSYSGARGDEQFF.

Remarks on this clonotype: One end of the junction varies from germline; a read error may be responsible. The chain has TRBV12-3 or TRBV12-4 and TRBJ2-5, with D unclear. The CDR3 contains 13 residues. DNA for the CDR3: TGTTTCAGCAGCCTCGGGTACCAAGAGGCCCAGTACTTC. Its translation: CFSSLGYQEAQYF.

Of note for this clonotype: A read error may produce the germline difference seen at one junction end. The rearrangement links TRBV12-3 or TRBV12-4 to TRBJ1-5; D not certain. The CDR3 spans 15 residues. The CDR3 DNA is TGTGTCAGCAGTTCCCGTAAGGATGGAGGCCAGCCCCAGCATTTT. This translates into CVSSSRKDGGQPQHF.

Concerning this clonotype: This may be a read error: a much more frequent sequence differs by one nucleotide. This sequence joins TRBV7-9 and TRBJ2-7, with D possibly called TRBD1 or TRBD2 (6 bases each). This CDR3 has 16 amino acids. Germline V gene lookup returns CDR1 SEHNR and CDR2 FQNEAQ (reference sequence). This CDR3 is CASSVPRGRGSYVQYF. The CDR3 DNA reads as TGTGCCAGCAGCGTCCCACGGGGGCGCGGGTCCTACGTGCAGTACTTC. The whole variable domain, remainder taken from reference TRBV7-9 and TRBJ2-7, is DTGVSQNPRHKITKRGQNVTFRCDPISEHNRLYWYRQTLGQGPEFLTYFQNEAQLEKSRLLSDRFSAERPKGSFSTLEIQRTEQGDSAMYLCASSVPRGRGSYVQYFGPGTRLTVT.

For this clonotype: Just one base apart from a much larger clone, this may be a read error. This chain connects TRBV11-2 to TRBJ2-3; a weak D match, TRBD2 (6 bases). The CDR3 has 14 amino acids. Per germline, CDR1 SGHAT and CDR2 FQNNGV. CDR3 region: CVSSFDGSTDTQYF. The DNA for the CDR3 is TGTGTCAGCAGCTTTGACGGGAGTACAGATACGCAGTATTTT.

Concerning this clonotype: The germline gene is not matched at one end of the junction; a read error may be the cause. V and J are TRBV6-5 and TRBJ2-3; no firm D call. Germline V gene sequence: CDR1 MNHEY, CDR2 SVGAGI. The CDR3 runs to 15 residues. CDR3 sequence: CASSYSYGGSDMQYF. The DNA of the CDR3 is TGTGCCAGCAGTTACTCTTACGGCGGCTCAGATATGCAGTATTTT.

The genes are TRBV19 and TRBJ1-1; perhaps TRBD1 as D (5 bases). This CDR3 spans 18 amino acids. Germline assignment: CDR1 LNHDA and CDR2 SQIVND (reference sequence). V dropped 2 bases and J dropped 2 bases, with 21 bases sitting between them. The CDR3 region has the DNA TGTGCCAGTAGTATATGTTCATTGGGACTGCGATACAACACTGAAGCTTTCTTT. Translating gives CASSICSLGLRYNTEAFF. Variable domain in full (rest from reference TRBV19 and TRBJ1-1): DGGITQSPKYLFRKEGQNVTLSCEQNLNHDAMYWYRQDPGQGLRLIYYSQIVNDFQKGDIAEGYSVSREKKESFPLTVTSAQKNPTAFYLCASSICSLGLRYNTEAFFGQGTRLTVV.

The sample holds a few counts of this clonotype. This chain joins TRBV2 and TRBJ1-4; the D is unclear. The CDR3 length is 11 residues. Trimming stripped 6 bases from V and 8 bases from J, with 7 bases between. Germline assignment: CDR1 SNHLY and CDR2 FYNNEI. The CDR3 loop is CASRQGEKLFF. The CDR3 DNA is TGTGCCAGCAGGCAAGGGGAAAAACTGTTTTTT. Full variable domain (missing parts from reference TRBV2 and TRBJ1-4): EPEVTQTPSHQVTQMGQEVILRCVPISNHLYFYWYRQILGQKVEFLVSFYNNEISEKSEIFDDQFSVERPDGSNFTLKIRSTKLEDSAMYFCASRQGEKLFFGSGTQLSVL.

This clonotype was observed many times. This sequence may be a read error, since a much larger clone differs from it by one base. No conserved phenylalanine or tryptophan is present at the end of the CDR3, so a read error is the likely explanation. CDR3 in amino acids: CASSEAPDRVTEAFS. In DNA, the CDR3 is TGCGCCAGCAGTGAGGCTCCAGACAGGGTCACTGAAGCTTTCTCT. The V and J genes are TRBV10-2 and TRBJ1-1, with TRBD1 matching over 7 bases. Germline CDR1 WSHSY, CDR2 SAAADI. This CDR3 contains 15 residues. The V segment lost 2 bases and the J segment 4 bases; nucleotides outside the gene matches: 7.

The rearrangement uses TRBV13 and TRBJ1-4; perhaps TRBD1 as D (6 bases). With 0 bases removed from V and 3 bases from J, the gap between germline ends came to 14 bases. The CDR3 is 17 residues long. Per the germline V gene, CDR1 is PRHDT and CDR2 is FYEKMQ (reference sequence). The CDR3 DNA follows: TGTGCCAGCAGCTTAGGCCTGGACAGCACAGCTAATGAAAAACTGTTTTTT. Its protein is CASSLGLDSTANEKLFF.

For this clonotype: This likely comes from a read error, as the CDR3 has no conserved phenylalanine or tryptophan at its end. The genes are TRBV29-1 and TRBJ2-7, with TRBD2 as a possible D gene (5 bases). Germline loops: CDR1 SQVTM, CDR2 ANQGSEA. The CDR3 runs to 12 residues. Here the CDR3 reads CSVEAQSYEQYS. DNA of the CDR3: TGTAGCGTTGAGGCGCAGTCCTACGAGCAGTACTCC.

Many counts were recorded for this clonotype. The genes are TRBV30 and TRBJ1-2; possibly TRBD1 for D (6 bases). V was cut by 5 bases and J by 7 bases, with 20 bases left in between. Germline values: CDR1 GTSNPN, CDR2 SVGIG (reference sequence). CDR3 size: 14 residues. DNA of the CDR3: TGTGCCTGGGGAAACAGGGACTCAACGGGTGGCTACACCTTC. This sequence encodes CAWGNRDSTGGYTF.

About this clonotype itself: One end of the junction does not line up with germline, which may come from a read error. This chain links TRBV12-3 or TRBV12-4 with TRBJ2-7, with D hard to call. CDR3 length: 14 amino acids. This CDR3 reads CASRFEVLTVEQYF. The CDR3 bases are TGTGCAAGCAGATTCGAGGTCCTTACTGTGGAGCAGTACTTC.

This clonotype was recorded only once. This chain uses TRBV4-3 with TRBJ1-2; D not resolved. CDR1 is LGHNA, CDR2 YSLEER, per germline. This CDR3 region has 14 residues. Trimming shortened V by 5 bases and J by 4 bases, and 14 bases separated the two germline ends. CDR3 DNA: TGCGCCAGCAGCTCTGGGTCGGAGATCTATGGCTACACCTTC. As protein: CASSSGSEIYGYTF.

The V and J genes are TRBV11-1 and TRBJ2-1; D gene uncertain. Per the germline V gene, CDR1 is SGHAT and CDR2 is FQDESV (reference sequence). This CDR3 contains 13 residues. The germline V and J ends were trimmed by 5 bases and 15 bases, with 20 bases remaining between them. In DNA form, the CDR3 reads TGTGCCAGCAGCCTGGGCTCCTATAATGAACGGTTCTTC. It translates to CASSLGSYNERFF.